This TCR beta chain was sequenced for a study of blood T cell repertoires in COVID-19. Study-wide context: COVID-19 samples collected from the United States, Italy and Spain covered acute and convalescent phases. Sample material is recorded as cDNA or gDNA derived from T cells, B-cell-depleted T cells, or PBMCs.

The CDR3 consists of 13 residues. Between the trimmed V and J ends, which lost 5 bases and 4 bases, there was a span of 12 bases. Germline V gene sequence: CDR1 SGHTS, CDR2 YDEGEE. Per the authors' pipeline: Counts of nucleated cells, estimated from reference gene primer amplification, were obtained. Measured with immunoSEQ multiplex PCR; TCRdb has only the in-frame clones, and not every one. V and J calls and clone size are as listed in that table; D and trimming were resolved from the DNA. This sample carries about 160,000 clones, approximately 90% of them seen once, and the ten largest clones take approximately 2%.

The clonotype comes from a man between 18 and 29 years old with acute or convalescent COVID-19. The source material was peripheral blood. The chain has TRBV5-8 and TRBJ1-1; D ambiguous. The CDR3 DNA sequence: TGTGCCAGCAGGGGTCCCGGAGTCACTGAAGCTTTCTTT. This sequence encodes CASRGPGVTEAFF.